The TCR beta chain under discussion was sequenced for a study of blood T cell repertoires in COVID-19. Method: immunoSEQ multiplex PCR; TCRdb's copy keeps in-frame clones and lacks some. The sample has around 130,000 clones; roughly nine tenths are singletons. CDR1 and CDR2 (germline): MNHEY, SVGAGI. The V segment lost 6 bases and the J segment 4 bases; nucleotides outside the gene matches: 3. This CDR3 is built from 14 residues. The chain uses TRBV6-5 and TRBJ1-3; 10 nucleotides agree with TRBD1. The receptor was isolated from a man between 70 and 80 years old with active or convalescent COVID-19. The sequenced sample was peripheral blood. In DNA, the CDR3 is TGTGCCAGCAGGTTGACAGGGGGCGGAAACACCATATATTTT. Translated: CASRLTGGGNTIYF.